The 4 T cell receptor beta chains in this list originate from one sample, sequenced in a study of response to subunit inactivated influenza vaccine. TCRdb reprocessed the RT-PCR reads via MiXCR and lists one record per CDR3 protein. The repertoire has 650,000 or so distinct CDR3 sequences, 12% to 15% of them found once; the top ten carry 7.5% to 8%. The material sequenced was PBMCs from blood, taken roughly 15 days before vaccination. The receptors were gathered from a man between 50 and 59 years old who received an inactivated influenza vaccine.

J is TRBJ1-1 and V is TRBV10-3; D possibly corresponds to TRBD1 (5 bases). This CDR3 spans 14 amino acids. V gave up 11 bases and J gave up 3 bases, with 19 bases separating them. The germline gives CDR1 ENHRY, CDR2 SYGVKD. Written as DNA, the CDR3 is TGTGCCGTCGGGTCAGGGAGTAGGTACACTGAAGCTTTCTTT. Translating gives CAVGSGSRYTEAFF.

The table lists this clonotype with a few counts. CDR3 coding DNA: TGCAGTGCTAGAGATTGGGCCAGCGGGGAATGGGGGCCCCAGCATTTT. Its protein product is CSARDWASGEWGPQHF. The chain employs TRBV20-1 and TRBJ1-5; D is ambiguous. Germline CDR1 DFQATT, CDR2 SNEGSKA (reference sequence). The CDR3 runs 16 residues. The V gene lost 0 bases and the J gene lost 9 bases, with 21 bases spanning the gap.

This chain joins TRBV4-2 and TRBJ1-1; no clear D. Trimming removed 3 bases from V and 3 bases from J, with 11 bases in between. The CDR3 spans 14 residues. Germline lookup yields CDR1 LGHNA and CDR2 YNFKEQ. CDR3 region: CASSQRGGYTEAFF. CDR3 bases: TGTGCCAGCAGCCAGCGAGGAGGGTACACTGAAGCTTTCTTT.

This clonotype has a handful of counts. The chain is built from TRBV9 and TRBJ2-3, with TRBD2 identical over 15 bases. CDR3 length equals 19 residues. Per the germline V gene, CDR1 is SGDLS and CDR2 is YYNGEE. Trimming at V came to 4 bases and at J to 4 bases, leaving 13 bases not matched to a gene. The CDR3 is CASSPQGLAGGRTSDTQYF. The CDR3 nucleotides are TGTGCCAGCAGCCCTCAGGGACTAGCGGGAGGACGTACTTCAGATACGCAGTATTTT.